This T cell receptor (beta chain) was captured in a study of T-cell reconstitution after alpha-beta-depleted transplantation in children. Construction of the TCRbeta library involved unique molecular identifiers. MiXCR, run by TCRdb on the PCR reads, gives a single entry per CDR3 protein. The data show just under 250,000 distinct CDR3 sequences, roughly 25% seen once. Trimming took 0 bases from V and 5 from J, leaving 19 bases between them. Germline V CDR1 and CDR2: KGHSH, LQKENI. The CDR3 sequence is 17 residues long. This rearrangement joins TRBV18 to TRBJ2-5; D may be TRBD1 (6 bases). This specimen consisted of PBMCs, obtained before TCRalphabeta/CD19-depleted stem cell transplant. This clonotype was obtained from a girl under 10 years old with Fanconi anemia, due to receive a stem cell transplant. The CDR3 DNA is TGTGCCAGCTCACCACCGCTCAACAGGGCCCTCTTCGAGACCCAGTACTTC. Residues: CASSPPLNRALFETQYF.